This entry features one T cell receptor (beta chain) sequence. This entry belongs to a study of human T cells and chemical hapten exposure. Time point here: patch test 3, about 24 weeks after DPC sensitization. Treatment defined: therapeutic diphenylcyclopropenone sensitization with weekly scalp DPC. Extraction yielded total RNA from whole blood (unfractionated). Each CDR3 protein is one row after TCRdb ran MiXCR on the RACE reads. This table has 82,000 or so distinct CDR3 sequences, about an eighth appearing once. The sample in question was whole blood, obtained in connection with sensitization to the hapten diphenylcyclopropenone (DPC). This TCR came from a woman aged 45 to 65 with alopecia areata. Some clones in this sample may be carry-over from other donors' samples.

In nucleotides, the CDR3 is TGCAGCGTTGATAGGGGGAACACTGAAGCTTTCTTT. This encodes CSVDRGNTEAFF. The chain is built from TRBV29-1 and TRBJ1-1; TRBD1 is a possible D gene (5 bases). The V and J ends lost 3 bases and 1 base respectively, with 6 bases between them. Germline-derived CDR1 and CDR2 are SQVTM and ANQGSEA. This CDR3 has 12 amino acids.